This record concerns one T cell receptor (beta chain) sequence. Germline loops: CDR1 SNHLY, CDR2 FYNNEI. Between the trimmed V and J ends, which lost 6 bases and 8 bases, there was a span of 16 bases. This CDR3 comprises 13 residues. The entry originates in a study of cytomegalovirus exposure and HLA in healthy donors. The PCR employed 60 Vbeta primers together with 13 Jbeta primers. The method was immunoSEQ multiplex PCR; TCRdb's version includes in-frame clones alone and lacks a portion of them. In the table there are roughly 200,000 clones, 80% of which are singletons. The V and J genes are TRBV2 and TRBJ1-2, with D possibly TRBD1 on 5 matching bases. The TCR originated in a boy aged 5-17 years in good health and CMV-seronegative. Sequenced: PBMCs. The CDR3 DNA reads TGTGCCAGCAGGGCTGTAGGGGTGGGAGGCTACACCTTC. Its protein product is CASRAVGVGGYTF.